This T cell receptor beta chain came from a study of shared clonotypes between healthy human individuals. Terminally differentiated effector memory CD45RA+ cells were excluded by CCR7 positive selection of CD45RO-negative cells. This clone came up a few times. Its antigen is not identified. Method: immunoSEQ multiplex PCR; TCRdb's copy keeps in-frame clones and lacks some. The data contain just over 2,000,000 clones, about 95% of them singletons. CDR1 is SGHRS, CDR2 YFSETQ, per germline. The germline V and J ends were trimmed by 4 bases and 2 bases, with 10 bases remaining between them. This CDR3 region has 14 residues. Whole-study findings and limits: Sequencing of the sorted subsets was shown by rarefaction to be incomplete despite large depth. Shared clonotypes across all four donors exceeded non-shared ones in generation probability.

Sequencing was performed on naive CD8+ T cells sorted from blood. The receptor was isolated from a man aged 18 to 29 in good health. The V call is TRBV5-1, the J call TRBJ1-5; the D is unclear. CDR3 loop: CASSQGSGNQPQHF. CDR3 sequence (DNA): TGCGCCAGCAGCCAAGGGTCGGGCAATCAGCCCCAGCATTTT.